This T cell receptor beta chain was captured in a study of blood T cell repertoires in COVID-19. Overall study: T cells, B-cell-depleted T cells, or PBMCs supplied cDNA or gDNA.

V gave up 4 bases and J gave up 8 bases; unmatched junction bases: 8. This CDR3 contains 16 residues. Germline V gene sequence: CDR1 SGHRS, CDR2 YFSETQ. How the authors handled the data: Reference gene primer amplification yielded estimated nucleated cell counts. The protocol was immunoSEQ multiplex PCR, while the TCRdb copy is restricted to in-frame clones and leaves out a portion. The V and J calls and clone size are taken from that table; D and trimming were inferred from the DNA. Of 270,000 or so clones listed, 80% to 90% were seen once; the top ten hold about 12%. The receptor was derived from a woman aged 25 to 45 with COVID-19, enrolled during active disease. Sequencing used peripheral blood. The chain couples TRBV5-1 to TRBJ2-4, with 14 bases fitting TRBD2. CDR3 nucleotides: TGCGCCAGCAGCACGTTGACTAGCGGGGGGGCCGACATTCAGTACTTC. This sequence encodes CASSTLTSGGADIQYF.